This passage covers 6 T cell receptor beta chains from one sample sequenced in a study of blood T cell repertoires in COVID-19. Data came from immunoSEQ multiplex PCR; TCRdb stores just in-frame clones and leaves some out. This table has approximately 44,000 clones, roughly nine tenths appearing once. Sequencing was done on a sample of peripheral blood. The receptors were sampled from a middle-aged man with COVID-19, enrolled during active disease.

The V call is TRBV11-2, the J call TRBJ2-3; 7 nucleotides line up with TRBD1. Germline CDR1 is SGHAT and CDR2 is FQNNGV. V lost 6 bases to trimming and J lost 1 base; unmatched junction nucleotides: 7. This CDR3 comprises 15 residues. CDR3 in amino acids: CASRQKGAGTDTQYF. Here the CDR3 DNA reads TGTGCCAGCAGGCAAAAGGGGGCTGGCACAGATACGCAGTATTTT.

The chain uses TRBV9 and TRBJ1-2, with 9 nucleotides matching TRBD1. The CDR3 has 13 amino acids. The ends lost 4 bases at V and 6 bases at J; junction bases unmatched: 4. The germline gives CDR1 SGDLS, CDR2 YYNGEE. CDR3 nucleotide sequence: TGTGCCAGCAGCCACAGGGGGCGGGATGGCTACACCTTC. Translating gives CASSHRGRDGYTF.

V and J are TRBV19 and TRBJ2-5; 9 nucleotides match TRBD2. CDR3 length equals 16 residues. Per germline, CDR1 LNHDA and CDR2 SQIVND (reference sequence). Trimming removed 5 bases from V and 2 bases from J; junction bases left unmatched: 9. The CDR3 region is CASSALGLATQETQYF. Here the CDR3 DNA reads TGTGCCAGTAGTGCTTTAGGACTAGCGACTCAAGAGACCCAGTACTTC.

The V and J genes are TRBV28 and TRBJ1-5; D not resolved. This CDR3 spans 18 amino acids. The ends were cut back, 3 bases at V and 4 bases at J, with 22 bases in the middle. The V gene's germline CDR1 is MDHEN and CDR2 SYDVKM. CDR3 coding DNA: TGTGCCAGCAGTTTCCCAGGAAAAAGAGACTACACAAATCAGCCCCAGCATTTT. It specifies CASSFPGKRDYTNQPQHF.

The chain has TRBV6-6 and TRBJ1-2; 9 bases are a match to TRBD1. From germline, CDR1 is MNHNY and CDR2 SVGAGI (reference sequence). The CDR3 is made up of 13 amino acids. The ends lost 6 bases at V and 6 bases at J; junction bases unmatched: 5. CDR3 residues: CASRADRGNGYTF. The CDR3 DNA sequence: TGTGCCAGCAGAGCCGACAGGGGGAATGGCTACACCTTC.

The chain links TRBV6-1 to TRBJ1-1; the D gene is possibly TRBD1 (5 bases). V was pared by 2 bases and J by 5 bases, with 9 bases between. The CDR3 has 13 amino acids. Germline V gene data show CDR1 as MNHNS and CDR2 as SASEGT. CDR3 protein: CASSEHDRTEAFF. CDR3 bases: TGTGCCAGCAGTGAACATGACAGAACTGAAGCTTTCTTT.